The 21 T cell receptor beta chains below come from one sample, sequenced in a study of siplizumab effects on memory and regulatory T cells. Some clones are missing from TCRdb's copy, which holds only in-frame ones; the method was immunoSEQ multiplex PCR. Of 80,000 to 130,000 clones in the sample, 75% to 95% were seen once. The sample taken for sequencing was CD4+ T cells sorted from blood. The receptors here all came from a human donor in good health. Some clones in this sample may be carry-over from other donors' samples.

The J gene is TRBJ2-3, the V gene TRBV6-6, with 7 bases matching TRBD1. The CDR3 contains 16 residues. Trimming removed 2 bases from V and 3 bases from J; junction bases left unmatched: 8. Looked up from germline, CDR1 is MNHNY and CDR2 is SVGAGI (reference sequence). The CDR3 loop is CASSYAPGTVTDTQYF. In DNA form, the CDR3 reads TGTGCCAGCAGTTACGCACCCGGGACAGTTACAGATACGCAGTATTTT.

V gene TRBV5-1 combines with J gene TRBJ2-7; D is perhaps TRBD2 (6 bases). The V end lost 4 bases, the J end lost 2 bases, and 13 bases lay between the germline ends. Germline CDR1 and CDR2: SGHRS and YFSETQ. This CDR3 contains 14 residues. The CDR3 reads CASSPEGTAYEQYF. As DNA, the CDR3 is TGCGCCAGCAGCCCGGAGGGTACAGCCTACGAGCAGTACTTC.

V usage is TRBV6-6 and J usage is TRBJ2-5; 12 bases fit TRBD2. The CDR3 length is 16 residues. V trimming: 6 bases; J trimming: 5 bases; junction bases outside the gene matches: 10. Per the germline V gene, CDR1 is MNHNY and CDR2 is SVGAGI (reference sequence). CDR3 DNA sequence: TGTGCCAGCAGCAAACGGACTAGCGGGATGGGGGAGACCCAGTACTTC. Its translation: CASSKRTSGMGETQYF.

The V call is TRBV19, the J call TRBJ2-7; D gene ambiguous. The CDR3 totals 13 residues. Per germline, CDR1 LNHDA and CDR2 SQIVND (reference sequence). Trimming cost V 6 bases and J 3 bases, with 12 bases left between them. In DNA, the CDR3 is TGTGCCAGTAGCCTCGGGCTATACTACGAGCAGTACTTC. This encodes CASSLGLYYEQYF.

The chain recombines TRBV5-6 with TRBJ2-1, with 9 bases fitting TRBD1. Per the germline V gene, CDR1 is SGHDT and CDR2 is YYEEEE. V shed 2 bases and J 8 bases; nucleotides not matched to a gene: 5. CDR3 length: 14 amino acids. The DNA of the CDR3 is TGTGCCAGCAGCTTCGGGACAGGGTTGTATGAGCAGTTCTTC. This sequence encodes CASSFGTGLYEQFF.

This chain links TRBV5-1 with TRBJ1-1; weak D call: TRBD1 (5 bases). This CDR3 is 14 amino acids long. Trimming took 0 bases from V and 1 from J, leaving 7 bases between them. Germline V CDR1 and CDR2: SGHRS, YFSETQ. CDR3 coding DNA: TGCGCCAGCAGCTTGGTTCAGGGGAACACTGAAGCTTTCTTT. This codes for CASSLVQGNTEAFF.

The V and J genes are TRBV19 and TRBJ2-4; 8 positions agree with TRBD1. V was pared by 4 bases and J by 6 bases, with 8 bases of the junction left unmatched. The CDR3 totals 15 residues. Germline V gene lookup returns CDR1 LNHDA and CDR2 SQIVND (reference sequence). The DNA of the CDR3 is TGTGCCAGTAGTACCGAGACAGGGGTTGGAAACATTCAGTACTTC. Its protein is CASSTETGVGNIQYF.

The rearrangement joins TRBV7-8 to TRBJ1-3; D is uncertain. The CDR3 is made up of 16 amino acids. V shed 5 bases and J shed 4 bases, with 18 bases lying between them. The V gene's germline CDR1 is SGHVS and CDR2 FQNEAQ. The CDR3 bases are TGTGCCAGCAGCCCGCGTGGTGACACGGGAGGAAACACCATATATTTT. This codes for CASSPRGDTGGNTIYF.

A single count supports this clone. The chain employs TRBV7-9 and TRBJ2-3; 7 bases line up with TRBD2. The CDR3 length is 17 residues. Germline lookup yields CDR1 SEHNR and CDR2 FQNEAQ (reference sequence). J was trimmed by 3 bases and V by 5 bases; bases with no gene match: 14. The CDR3 bases are TGTGCCAGCAGCCGTGGGAGGGCGCGCGGGACTACAGATACGCAGTATTTT. Translating gives CASSRGRARGTTDTQYF.

The chain employs TRBV6-6 and TRBJ2-7, with D hard to call. V lost 6 bases and J lost 0, with 15 bases in between. CDR3 length: 15 amino acids. Germline values: CDR1 MNHNY, CDR2 SVGAGI (reference sequence). The CDR3 DNA follows: TGTGCCAGCAGCCCTAGAGACGGCGGCTCCTACGAGCAGTACTTC. Translating it yields CASSPRDGGSYEQYF.

The sample holds a few counts of this clone. V is TRBV9 and J is TRBJ2-3; TRBD1 matches at 7 bases. Germline V CDR1 and CDR2: SGDLS, YYNGEE. V lost 4 bases to trimming and J lost 7 bases; unmatched junction nucleotides: 9. The CDR3 length is 14 residues. CDR3 sequence reads: CASSSSWTGNTQYF. The CDR3 DNA reads as TGTGCCAGCAGCTCAAGCTGGACAGGAAATACGCAGTATTTT.

On this clone itself: A junction boundary mismatches the germline segment, possibly from a read error. The V call is TRBV7-7, the J call TRBJ1-1; D remains ambiguous. The CDR3 extends over 13 amino acids. The germline gives CDR1 SSHAT, CDR2 FNYEAQ (reference sequence). For the CDR3, the DNA is TGTGCTAGCAGCTTAGTCCCGAACACTGAAGCTTTCTTT. This translates into CASSLVPNTEAFF.

This clone was counted between two and nine times. V usage is TRBV19 and J usage is TRBJ1-1; 8 bases are shared with TRBD1. With V trimmed by 6 bases and J by 3 bases, 6 bases remained unmatched. This CDR3 region has 14 residues. Germline CDR1 LNHDA, CDR2 SQIVND (reference sequence). The CDR3 DNA sequence: TGTGCCAGTAGCTCTACAGGGGGGGACACTGAAGCTTTCTTT. Protein product: CASSSTGGDTEAFF.

This clone was seen once. This rearrangement joins TRBV7-3 to TRBJ1-2; D not certain. V was clipped by 5 bases and J by 0 bases, with 10 bases between them. Germline lookup yields CDR1 SGHTA and CDR2 FQGTGA. The CDR3 totals 14 residues. The CDR3: CASSPGPSNYGYTF. The CDR3 DNA sequence: TGTGCCAGCAGCCCCGGACCCTCTAACTATGGCTACACCTTC.

This clone showed up just a few times. J is TRBJ2-3 and V is TRBV5-1; 9 positions agree with TRBD2. The CDR3 has 16 residues. Germline V gene data show CDR1 as SGHRS and CDR2 as YFSETQ. Unmatched junction bases numbered 4, after V lost 0 bases and J lost 2 bases. For the CDR3, the DNA is TGCGCCAGCAGCTTGGAGGCGGGAGGGTCCACAGATACGCAGTATTTT. Protein sequence: CASSLEAGGSTDTQYF.

This sequence joins TRBV7-3 and TRBJ2-2; either TRBD1 or TRBD2 may supply D (5 bases each). V lost 2 bases and J lost 1, with 11 bases in between. Germline loops: CDR1 SGHTA, CDR2 FQGTGA. The CDR3 extends over 16 amino acids. The CDR3, as DNA: TGTGCCAGCAGCTTAGTAGGGACGGAGAACACCGGGGAGCTGTTTTTT. Its translation: CASSLVGTENTGELFF.

The CDR3 DNA reads as TGTGCCAGCAGCTTGATGGGACAGGGACGTTTCGGCTACACCTTC. This encodes CASSLMGQGRFGYTF. V is TRBV5-4 and J is TRBJ1-2; 9 nucleotides match TRBD1. CDR3 length: 15 residues. V was pared by 1 base and J by 8 bases, with 9 bases of the junction left unmatched. Germline V gene sequence: CDR1 SGHNT, CDR2 YYREEE (reference sequence).

The chain has TRBV6-1 and TRBJ2-7; no definite D call. CDR1 and CDR2 from the germline V gene are MNHNS and SASEGT. The CDR3 spans 14 residues. Trimming took off 3 bases at V and 0 bases at J, with 9 bases between the two ends. CDR3 residues: CASSDRLHSYEQYF. CDR3 bases: TGTGCCAGCAGTGACCGGCTTCACTCCTACGAGCAGTACTTC.

The CDR3: CASSERLVSTDTQYF. CDR3 DNA sequence: TGTGCCAGCAGTGAACGACTAGTAAGCACAGATACGCAGTATTTT. V is TRBV2 and J is TRBJ2-3, with D perhaps TRBD2 (6 bases). Trimming removed 2 bases at V and 0 bases at J, with 9 bases between. The CDR3 contains 15 residues. CDR1 and CDR2 (germline): SNHLY, FYNNEI.

This clone was seen a single time. This sequence joins TRBV28 and TRBJ1-2; no clear D gene. Trimming stripped 2 bases from V and 4 bases from J, with 5 bases between. This CDR3 spans 12 amino acids. Germline V gives CDR1 MDHEN, CDR2 SYDVKM. CDR3 bases: TGTGCCAGCAGTTTAGAGGGCTATGGCTACACCTTC. It is translated as CASSLEGYGYTF.

The chain couples TRBV7-3 to TRBJ2-1; 8 bases match TRBD2. The germline gives CDR1 SGHTA, CDR2 FQGTGA. Trimming removed 2 bases from V and 5 bases from J; junction bases left unmatched: 11. The CDR3 covers 17 residues. For the CDR3, the DNA is TGTGCCAGCAGCTTAGTTTCAGGCGGGAGGACCCACAATGAGCAGTTCTTC. Its translation is CASSLVSGGRTHNEQFF.